This T cell receptor (beta chain) was sequenced in a study of breast tumors, draining lymph nodes, adjacent tissues. The lymph nodes were axillary draining lymph nodes from breast cancer patients. This clonotype was seen many times. TCRdb called the multiplex PCR reads again in MiXCR, with one record for every CDR3 protein. The sample includes roughly 120,000 distinct CDR3 sequences, just under 20% seen only once; the top ten take roughly 4%. This CDR3 is built from 13 residues. The germline CDR1 and CDR2 sequences are DFQATT and SNEGSKA (reference sequence). V dropped 6 bases and J dropped 7; count of bases not matched to a gene: 2.

V is TRBV20-1 and J is TRBJ2-1; 14 nucleotides line up with TRBD2. The specimen sequenced was axillary lymph node tissue. This receptor was obtained from a female donor with breast cancer. Some clones in this sample may be carry-over from other donors' samples. The CDR3 DNA sequence: TGCAGTGCGGGACTAGCGGGAGTGAATGAGCAGTTCTTC. Its translation: CSAGLAGVNEQFF.